This is a list of T cell receptor beta chains from one sample in a study of blood T cell repertoires in COVID-19. TCRdb's copy holds only in-frame clones and misses some; the assay was immunoSEQ multiplex PCR. The sample carries about 300,000 clones, about 83% recorded once. Input material: peripheral blood. These receptors were taken from a woman aged 45-59 years with acute or convalescent COVID-19. Each CDR3 is given with its conserved first and last residue. The D gene is left open where the match is weak. Some rows have no size entry. The others give once, few or many, or a class for an expanded clone.

TRBJ1-4	TRBV4-1	14	-	-	TGCGCCAGCAGCCCCCGACACATTAATGAAAAACTGTTTTTT	CASSPRHINEKLFF
TRBJ2-1	TRBV9	16	TRBD2	-	TGTGCCAGCAGCGTAGATACTAGCGGGGCGTACAATGAGCAGTTCTTC	CASSVDTSGAYNEQFF
TRBJ1-1	TRBV5-4	14	-	-	TGTGCCAGCAGCCTCGGACAAAGGAACACTGAAGCTTTCTTT	CASSLGQRNTEAFF
TRBJ2-6	TRBV4-2	17	-	-	TGTGCCAGCAGCCAACTAGCGACGAGCTCTGGGGCCAACGTCCTGACTTTC	CASSQLATSSGANVLTF
TRBJ2-1	TRBV28	15	TRBD2	once	TGTGCCAGCAGTTTATGGACTAGCGGCTACAATGAGCAGTTCTTC	CASSLWTSGYNEQFF
TRBJ2-2	TRBV19	14	-	-	TGTGCCAGTAGGCAGGCTCTCAGCACCGGGGAGCTGTTTTTT	CASRQALSTGELFF
TRBJ1-6	TRBV6-6	16	TRBD1	-	TGTGCCAGCAGTTACTCGGGGACAGGGCATAATTCACCCCTCCACTTT	CASSYSGTGHNSPLHF
TRBJ1-6	TRBV27	15	-	-	TGTGCCAGCAGTTTGTCTCGACAGATCTATTCACCCCTCCACTTT	CASSLSRQIYSPLHF
TRBJ2-3	TRBV5-6	17	-	once	TGTGCCAGCAGCTTGGGGTTTAGCAGCACCTACACAGATACGCAGTATTTT	CASSLGFSSTYTDTQYF
TRBJ2-7	TRBV18	13	TRBD1	-	TGTGCCAGCAGACAGGGATCCTCCTACGAGCAGTACTTC	CASRQGSSYEQYF
TRBJ2-6	TRBV15	15	TRBD1	-	TGTGCCACCGAGGGGGCGCGGAATGGGGCCAACGTCCTGACTTTC	CATEGARNGANVLTF
TRBJ2-7	TRBV24-1	12	-	-	TGTGCCACCAGTCTCCAGGGCTACGAGCAGTACTTC	CATSLQGYEQYF
TRBJ1-5	TRBV10-3	17	-	-	TGTGCCATCAGTGAGTCATCCCCCGGAGAGAACAATCAGCCCCAGCATTTT	CAISESSPGENNQPQHF
TRBJ1-2	TRBV5-4	13	-	-	TGTGCCAGCAGCTTGGGGCATCTCAACGGCTACACCTTC	CASSLGHLNGYTF
TRBJ1-1	TRBV7-2	16	TRBD1	-	TGTGCCAGCACCCTAGGACAGGGGCTCGGCGACACTGAAGCTTTCTTT	CASTLGQGLGDTEAFF